This T cell receptor (beta chain) originates from a study of T-cell reconstitution after alpha-beta-depleted transplantation in children. CDR3 size: 15 residues. The V and J ends lost 2 bases and 5 bases respectively, with 14 bases between them. The TCRbeta library incorporated unique molecular identifiers. From the PCR reads, TCRdb called clonotypes with MiXCR, one entry per CDR3 protein. The sample has roughly 790,000 distinct CDR3 sequences; 16% are singletons. This material consisted of PBMCs, mostly from graft donor cells, taken 360 days after TCRalphabeta/CD19-depleted stem cell transplant. The clonotype comes from a male patient between 10 and 17 years old who had a stem cell transplant for acute lymphoblastic leukemia, so the T cells may come from the graft donor. V and J are TRBV12-3 or TRBV12-4 and TRBJ2-3; D is possibly TRBD2 (7 bases). The CDR3 loop is CASSLPSGGEDTQYF. The CDR3 nucleotides read TGTGCCAGCAGTTTACCTTCGGGGGGCGAAGATACGCAGTATTTT.